Described below is a single T cell receptor beta chain sequence and its context. Its antigen is currently unknown. The data were obtained in a study of Ad26.COV2.S vaccination and SARS-CoV-2 variants. The study's findings and limits: CD8+ and CD4+ T cells specific for spike reportedly responded with substantial breadth after vaccination. From the TCR breadth and depth analyses, total T cell responses may have been underestimated. It was found that vaccine and placebo recipients had similar non-spike TCR breadth. Greater spike-specific TCR breadth was seen in vaccine recipients than in placebo recipients.

This table comes from immunoSEQ multiplex PCR, and its TCRdb copy is limited to in-frame clones, with some not included. Of approximately 150,000 clones in the sample, roughly 89% are singletons; the top ten hold 4% to 6%. V was pared by 1 base and J by 4 bases, with 10 bases between. CDR3 length: 14 residues. Germline assignment: CDR1 SEHNR and CDR2 FQNEAQ (reference sequence). This chain joins TRBV7-9 and TRBJ2-5; the D is unclear. The sequencing used peripheral blood, collected after recovery from COVID-19. This receptor was identified in a human donor who had recovered from COVID-19. The CDR3 loop reads CASSLVRPGETQYF. The CDR3 DNA follows: TGTGCCAGCAGCTTAGTAAGGCCGGGAGAGACCCAGTACTTC. Full variable domain (remainder filled in from reference TRBV7-9 and TRBJ2-5): DTGVSQNPRHKITKRGQNVTFRCDPISEHNRLYWYRQTLGQGPEFLTYFQNEAQLEKSRLLSDRFSAERPKGSFSTLEIQRTEQGDSAMYLCASSLVRPGETQYFGPGTRLLVL.